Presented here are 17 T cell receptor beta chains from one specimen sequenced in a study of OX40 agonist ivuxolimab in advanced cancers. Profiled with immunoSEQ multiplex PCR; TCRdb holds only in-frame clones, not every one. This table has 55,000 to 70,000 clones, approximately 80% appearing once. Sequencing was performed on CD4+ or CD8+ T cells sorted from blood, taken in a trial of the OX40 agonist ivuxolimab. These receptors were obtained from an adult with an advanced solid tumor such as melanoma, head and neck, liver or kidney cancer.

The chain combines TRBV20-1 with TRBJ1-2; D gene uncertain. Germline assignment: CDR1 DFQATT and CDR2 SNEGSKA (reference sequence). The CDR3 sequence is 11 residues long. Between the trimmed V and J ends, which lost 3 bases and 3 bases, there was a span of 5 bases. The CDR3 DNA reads TGCAGTGCTAGGGGCGACTATGGCTACACCTTC. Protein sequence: CSARGDYGYTF.

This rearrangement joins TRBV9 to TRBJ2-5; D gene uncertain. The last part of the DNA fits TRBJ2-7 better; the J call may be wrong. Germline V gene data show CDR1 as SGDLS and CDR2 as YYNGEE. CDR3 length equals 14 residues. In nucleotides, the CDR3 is TGTGCCAGCAGCCCCGATGATGGGGCCTACGAGCAGTACTTC. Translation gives CASSPDDGAYEQYF.

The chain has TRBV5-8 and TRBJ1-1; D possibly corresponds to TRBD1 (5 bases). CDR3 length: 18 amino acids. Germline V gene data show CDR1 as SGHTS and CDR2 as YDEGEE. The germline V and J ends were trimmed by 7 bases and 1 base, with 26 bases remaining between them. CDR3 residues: CASGSTGWGRGGNTEAFF. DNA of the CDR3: TGTGCCAGCGGATCGACCGGCTGGGGACGAGGAGGGAACACTGAAGCTTTCTTT.

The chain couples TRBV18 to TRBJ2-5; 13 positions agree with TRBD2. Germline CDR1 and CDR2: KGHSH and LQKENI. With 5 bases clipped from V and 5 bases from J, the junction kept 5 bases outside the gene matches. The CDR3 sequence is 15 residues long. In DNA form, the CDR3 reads TGTGCCAGCTCAACACTAGCGGGAGGGCCGGAGACCCAGTACTTC. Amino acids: CASSTLAGGPETQYF.

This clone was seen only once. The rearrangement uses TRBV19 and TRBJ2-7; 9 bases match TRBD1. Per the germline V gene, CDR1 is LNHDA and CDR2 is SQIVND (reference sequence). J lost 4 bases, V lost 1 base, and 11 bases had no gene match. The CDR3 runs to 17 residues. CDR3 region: CASSIATSGTGNYEQYF. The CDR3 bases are TGTGCCAGTAGTATAGCCACTTCCGGGACAGGGAATTACGAGCAGTACTTC.

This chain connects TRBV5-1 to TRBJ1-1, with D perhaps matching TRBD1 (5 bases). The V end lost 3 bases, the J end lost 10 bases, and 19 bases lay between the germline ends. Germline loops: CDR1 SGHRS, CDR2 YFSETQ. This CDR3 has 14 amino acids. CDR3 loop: CASSWTTEGSGAFF. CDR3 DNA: TGCGCCAGCAGCTGGACTACGGAGGGGAGTGGAGCTTTCTTT. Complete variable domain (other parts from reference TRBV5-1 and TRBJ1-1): KAGVTQTPRYLIKTRGQQVTLSCSPISGHRSVSWYQQTPGQGLQFLFEYFSETQRNKGNFPGRFSGRQFSNSRSEMNVSTLELGDSALYLCASSWTTEGSGAFFGQGTRLTVV.

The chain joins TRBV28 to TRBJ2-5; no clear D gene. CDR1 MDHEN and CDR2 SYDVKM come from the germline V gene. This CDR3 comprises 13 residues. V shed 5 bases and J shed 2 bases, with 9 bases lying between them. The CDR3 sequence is CASSTTVQETQYF. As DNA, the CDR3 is TGTGCCAGCAGTACAACAGTGCAAGAGACCCAGTACTTC.

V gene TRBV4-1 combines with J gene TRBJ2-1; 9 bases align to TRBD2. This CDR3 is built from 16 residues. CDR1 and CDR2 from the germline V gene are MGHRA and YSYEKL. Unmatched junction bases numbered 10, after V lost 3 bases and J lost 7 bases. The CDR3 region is CASSQPVLAGVNEQFF. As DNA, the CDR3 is TGCGCCAGCAGCCAGCCGGTGTTAGCGGGAGTGAATGAGCAGTTCTTC.

CDR3 bases: TGCGCCAGCAGCCGCCCGAGAGACGGGAATGAAAAACTGTTTTTT. This translates into CASSRPRDGNEKLFF. V is TRBV4-1 and J is TRBJ1-4; no clear D. V was shortened by 4 bases and J by 5 bases, with 14 bases between the two germline ends. The CDR3 consists of 15 residues. Germline V gene lookup returns CDR1 MGHRA and CDR2 YSYEKL.

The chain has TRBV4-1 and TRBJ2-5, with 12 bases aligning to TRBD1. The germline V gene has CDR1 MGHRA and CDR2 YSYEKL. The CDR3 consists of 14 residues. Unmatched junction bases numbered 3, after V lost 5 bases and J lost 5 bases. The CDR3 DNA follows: TGCGCCAGCAGCAGGGGACAGGGGGCGGAGACCCAGTACTTC. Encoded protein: CASSRGQGAETQYF.

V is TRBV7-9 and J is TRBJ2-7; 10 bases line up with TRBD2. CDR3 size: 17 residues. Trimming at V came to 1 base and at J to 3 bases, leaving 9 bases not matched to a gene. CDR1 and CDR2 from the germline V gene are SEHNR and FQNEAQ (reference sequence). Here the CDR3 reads CASSLGSGTSAYYEQYF. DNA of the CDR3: TGTGCCAGCAGCTTAGGGTCCGGGACTAGCGCGTACTACGAGCAGTACTTC.

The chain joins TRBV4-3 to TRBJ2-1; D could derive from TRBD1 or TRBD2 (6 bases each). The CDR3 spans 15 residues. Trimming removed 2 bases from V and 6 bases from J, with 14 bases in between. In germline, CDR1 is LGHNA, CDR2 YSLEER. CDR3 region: CASSQQGGRSNEQFF. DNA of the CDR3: TGCGCCAGCAGCCAACAAGGGGGGCGGTCCAATGAGCAGTTCTTC.

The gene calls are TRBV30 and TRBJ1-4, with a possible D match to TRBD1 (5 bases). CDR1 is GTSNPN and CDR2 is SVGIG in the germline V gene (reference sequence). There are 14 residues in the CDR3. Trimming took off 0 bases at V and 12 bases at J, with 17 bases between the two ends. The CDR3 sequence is CAWSVGRDSGELFF. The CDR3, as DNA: TGTGCCTGGAGTGTAGGCAGGGACTCTGGGGAACTGTTTTTT.

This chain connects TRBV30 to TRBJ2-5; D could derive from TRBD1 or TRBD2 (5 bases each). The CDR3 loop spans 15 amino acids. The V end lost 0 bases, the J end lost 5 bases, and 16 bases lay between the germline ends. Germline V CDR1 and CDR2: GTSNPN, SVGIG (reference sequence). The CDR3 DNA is TGTGCCTGGAGTGTAGGTAAGGGGACGGGGGAGACCCAGTACTTC. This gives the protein CAWSVGKGTGETQYF.

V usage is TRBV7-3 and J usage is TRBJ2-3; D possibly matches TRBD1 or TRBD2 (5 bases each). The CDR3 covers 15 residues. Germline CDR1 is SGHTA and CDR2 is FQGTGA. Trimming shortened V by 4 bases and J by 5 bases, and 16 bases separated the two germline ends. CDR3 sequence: CASSSSGIRGDTQYF. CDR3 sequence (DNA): TGTGCCAGCAGCTCGTCGGGGATAAGGGGAGATACGCAGTATTTT. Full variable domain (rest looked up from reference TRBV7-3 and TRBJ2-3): GAGVSQTPSNKVTEKGKYVELRCDPISGHTALYWYRQSLGQGPEFLIYFQGTGAADDSGLPNDRFFAVRPEGSVSTLKIQRTERGDSAVYLCASSSSGIRGDTQYFGPGTRLTVL.

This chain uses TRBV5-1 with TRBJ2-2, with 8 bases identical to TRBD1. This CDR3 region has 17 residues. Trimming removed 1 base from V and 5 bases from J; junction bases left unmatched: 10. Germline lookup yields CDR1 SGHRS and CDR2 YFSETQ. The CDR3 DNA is TGCGCCAGCAGCTTGTTGGGGGGACAGGAAAGGACCGGGGAGCTGTTTTTT. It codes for CASSLLGGQERTGELFF.

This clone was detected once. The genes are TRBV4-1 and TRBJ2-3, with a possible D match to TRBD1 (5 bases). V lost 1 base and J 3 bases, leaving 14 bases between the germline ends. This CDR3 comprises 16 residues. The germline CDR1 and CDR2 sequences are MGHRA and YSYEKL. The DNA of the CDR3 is TGCGCCAGCAGCCAAGGGGGCAGGGTTTCGACAGATACGCAGTATTTT. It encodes CASSQGGRVSTDTQYF.